This T cell receptor (beta chain) originates from a study of shared clonotypes between healthy human individuals. The study, taken as a whole, reports: Represented diversity (both genetic and exposure-history) was limited by the small number of donors. Among donors, sharing of clonotypes was expected to be affected by sequencing depth.

CD8 cells classed as naive were CD45RO-negative and positively selected for CCR7, excluding terminally differentiated effector memory CD45RA+ cells. This CDR3 spans 16 amino acids. The germline V and J ends were trimmed by 0 bases and 5 bases, with 17 bases remaining between them. Looked up from germline, CDR1 is SGHNT and CDR2 is YYREEE (reference sequence). In the source study's methods: Filtering differed since immunoSEQ provided only junctions, with no quality scores. Data came from immunoSEQ multiplex PCR; TCRdb stores just in-frame clones and leaves some out. The DNA was the basis for D and trimming; V, J and clone size are from that table. The table has roughly 1,800,000 clones, approximately 95% seen once. As for this clone: Its target is unknown.

The chain carries TRBV5-4 and TRBJ2-5; D remains unclear. This sequence originates from a man aged 18 to 30 in good health. Sequencing was carried out using naive CD8+ T cells sorted from blood. The CDR3 DNA is TGTGCCAGCAGCTTGGGGACGGCACCGGGTGGGGAGACCCAGTACTTC. It is translated as CASSLGTAPGGETQYF.